The 27 T cell receptor beta chains below were found in one sample sequenced in a study of beta chain features in type 1 diabetes. The whole isolated RNA underwent reverse transcription, so sequencing captured expressed TCRB transcripts. The data were produced by immunoSEQ multiplex PCR, yet TCRdb's version contains in-frame clones alone and is incomplete. The repertoire includes roughly 400,000 clones, approximately 14% of them detected once, and roughly 0.04% sits in the top ten. Source material: naive CD4+ T cells from blood. Source of these receptors: a man between 25 and 39 years old in good health.

This clone occurred a few times. The chain employs TRBV4-3 and TRBJ1-5, with no clear D. Germline V gene data show CDR1 as LGHNA and CDR2 as YSLEER. The CDR3 length is 16 residues. Between the trimmed V and J ends, which lost 0 bases and 5 bases, there was a span of 14 bases. The CDR3 loop is CASSQDLGIHDQPQHF. The CDR3 DNA reads as TGCGCCAGCAGCCAAGATCTGGGAATTCACGATCAGCCCCAGCATTTT.

This chain joins TRBV2 and TRBJ2-1; the D is unclear. CDR3 size: 13 residues. Germline V CDR1 and CDR2: SNHLY, FYNNEI. Trimming stripped 1 base from V and 3 bases from J, with 4 bases between. The CDR3 coding sequence is TGTGCCAGCAGTGAAGGGGTCTACAATGAGCAGTTCTTC. Amino acids: CASSEGVYNEQFF.

This clone was seen a few times. V is TRBV7-8 and J is TRBJ1-5; a possible D gene is TRBD1 (5 bases). CDR1 SGHVS and CDR2 FQNEAQ come from the germline V gene. V was clipped by 5 bases and J by 0 bases, with 11 bases between them. CDR3 length equals 15 residues. The CDR3 DNA reads as TGTGCCAGCAGCAGGGACGGATATAGCAATCAGCCCCAGCATTTT. Amino acid sequence: CASSRDGYSNQPQHF.

On this clone: The identical CDR3 is also encoded by other nucleotide sequences in the sample. This rearrangement joins TRBV25-1 to TRBJ2-5; maybe TRBD2 (6 bases). Germline-derived CDR1 and CDR2 are MGHDK and SYGVNS. The CDR3 consists of 13 residues. V lost 3 bases to trimming and J lost 5 bases, with 10 bases between them. CDR3 sequence reads: CASSDPGRETQYF. CDR3 coding DNA: TGTGCCAGCAGTGACCCAGGGAGGGAGACCCAGTACTTC.

The chain recombines TRBV11-3 with TRBJ2-5; D not resolved. Trimming left V 1 base short and J 5 bases short, with 8 bases between. Germline V gene sequence: CDR1 SGHNT, CDR2 YENEEA. This CDR3 comprises 13 residues. The CDR3 protein is CASSLGLQETQYF. The CDR3 DNA follows: TGTGCCAGCAGCTTAGGACTTCAGGAGACCCAGTACTTC.

The rearrangement links TRBV7-8 to TRBJ2-7, with TRBD2 matching over 7 bases. Germline trimming cut 1 base from V and 3 bases from J; bases unmatched to any gene: 3. The CDR3 runs to 14 residues. The germline CDR1 and CDR2 sequences are SGHVS and FQNEAQ. The CDR3, as DNA: TGTGCCAGCAGCTTAGAGGCTAGCGGCTACGAGCAGTACGTC. Its translation: CASSLEASGYEQYV.

A few counts support this clone. The chain joins TRBV30 to TRBJ2-1; D is undetermined. The ends were cut back, 0 bases at V and 8 bases at J, with 8 bases in the middle. Germline lookup yields CDR1 GTSNPN and CDR2 SVGIG (reference sequence). The CDR3 consists of 12 residues. The CDR3 coding sequence is TGTGCCTGGAGTGTATACCGTGATGAGCAGTTCTTC. Translation gives CAWSVYRDEQFF.

The chain uses TRBV7-9 and TRBJ2-1; 11 bases align to TRBD1. Germline V CDR1 and CDR2: SEHNR, FQNEAQ (reference sequence). The CDR3 is made up of 15 amino acids. V dropped 5 bases and J dropped 8; count of bases not matched to a gene: 8. CDR3 amino acids: CASSPRTGGSHEQFF. As DNA, the CDR3 is TGTGCCAGCAGCCCAAGGACAGGGGGCTCCCATGAGCAGTTCTTC.

CDR3 region: CASSRNSGDPVYTQYF. CDR3 nucleotides: TGTGCCAGCAGCCGGAATAGCGGGGACCCGGTATATACGCAGTATTTT. The V call is TRBV11-2, the J call TRBJ2-3, with 8 bases identical to TRBD2. V gave up 5 bases and J gave up 7 bases; unmatched junction bases: 14. Germline V gives CDR1 SGHAT, CDR2 FQNNGV. CDR3 length: 16 amino acids.

As for this clone: The sample contains more than one DNA sequence encoding this CDR3. The chain combines TRBV9 with TRBJ2-1, with TRBD2 matching over 7 bases. Trimming removed 3 bases from V and 2 bases from J; junction bases left unmatched: 2. Germline loops: CDR1 SGDLS, CDR2 YYNGEE. The CDR3 sequence is 14 residues long. Here the CDR3 DNA reads TGTGCCAGCAGCGGTAGCGGGCCCTACAATGAGCAGTTCTTC. As protein: CASSGSGPYNEQFF.

The genes are TRBV11-2 and TRBJ2-1; the D is unclear. Per the germline V gene, CDR1 is SGHAT and CDR2 is FQNNGV. V shed 3 bases and J shed 6 bases, with 12 bases lying between them. This CDR3 has 14 residues. CDR3 DNA sequence: TGTGCCAGCAGCTTTATGCCCGAAGTCAATGAGCAGTTCTTC. It translates to CASSFMPEVNEQFF. Looking up the rest from reference TRBV11-2 and TRBJ2-1 gives the full variable domain: EAGVAQSPRYKIIEKRQSVAFWCNPISGHATLYWYQQILGQGPKLLIQFQNNGVVDDSQLPKDRFSAERLKGVDSTLKIQPAKLEDSAVYLCASSFMPEVNEQFFGPGTRLTVL.

This clone was recorded a few times. The V call is TRBV7-9, the J call TRBJ1-2; D is uncertain. The CDR3 consists of 13 residues. The V end was cut by 6 bases, the J end by 4 bases, with 12 bases between. Germline-derived CDR1 and CDR2 are SEHNR and FQNEAQ (reference sequence). This CDR3 is CASRSDGGYGYTF. In nucleotides, the CDR3 is TGTGCCAGCAGGAGTGATGGAGGCTATGGCTACACCTTC.

This clone has only a few counts. This sequence joins TRBV10-3 and TRBJ2-3; 7 nucleotides line up with TRBD2. Trimming took 8 bases from V and 0 from J; bases not matched to a gene: 2. The CDR3 is made up of 13 amino acids. CDR1 is ENHRY, CDR2 SYGVKD, per germline. As DNA, the CDR3 is TGTGCCATCGCTAGCGGAAGCACAGATACGCAGTATTTT. The encoded protein is CAIASGSTDTQYF.

The V and J genes are TRBV11-3 and TRBJ2-1; the match to TRBD2 covers 10 bases. The CDR3 length is 17 residues. J was trimmed by 3 bases and V by 1 base; bases with no gene match: 6. Germline V gene data show CDR1 as SGHNT and CDR2 as YENEEA. The CDR3 DNA reads TGTGCCAGCAGCTTAGGAGGACTAGCGGAGAGCTACAATGAGCAGTTCTTC. It encodes CASSLGGLAESYNEQFF.

This clone came up a few times. V usage is TRBV28 and J usage is TRBJ1-1; 8 bases are shared with TRBD1. The CDR3 is 11 amino acids. The germline V gene has CDR1 MDHEN and CDR2 SYDVKM. V lost 10 bases to trimming and J lost 11 bases; unmatched junction nucleotides: 9. CDR3 amino acids: CATRTGKIAFF. CDR3 coding DNA: TGTGCCACCAGGACAGGGAAGATCGCTTTCTTT.

This sequence joins TRBV29-1 and TRBJ1-2; no definite D call. V was shortened by 4 bases and J by 5 bases, with 17 bases between the two germline ends. This CDR3 has 14 residues. Germline CDR1 SQVTM, CDR2 ANQGSEA. The DNA of the CDR3 is TGCAGCGTTGGGGCCGCCGGGGAGCGGTATGGCTACACCTTC. Translated: CSVGAAGERYGYTF.

This clone has more than one count but fewer than ten. The rearrangement links TRBV16 to TRBJ2-1; D possibly matches TRBD1 or TRBD2 (5 bases each). V lost 1 base and J 0 bases, leaving 10 bases between the germline ends. Per germline, CDR1 KGHSY and CDR2 FQNENV. CDR3 length: 16 amino acids. CDR3 DNA sequence: TGTGCCAGCAGCCAATATCGGGGCAGCTCCTACAATGAGCAGTTCTTC. Amino acids: CASSQYRGSSYNEQFF.

The chain uses TRBV5-4 and TRBJ1-2; TRBD1 is a possible D gene (5 bases). Germline V gene sequence: CDR1 SGHNT, CDR2 YYREEE (reference sequence). V shed 10 bases and J shed 7 bases, with 17 bases lying between them. CDR3 length equals 12 residues. The CDR3 region has the DNA TGTGCCTCCGGTACGCGGGACCGTGGCTACACCTTC. This gives the protein CASGTRDRGYTF. Filled out from reference TRBV5-4 and TRBJ1-2, the complete variable domain reads ETGVTQSPTHLIKTRGQQVTLRCSSQSGHNTVSWYQQALGQGPQFIFQYYREEENGRGNFPPRFSGLQFPNYSSELNVNALELDDSALYLCASGTRDRGYTFGSGTRLTVV.

The chain carries TRBV6-1 and TRBJ2-3; perhaps TRBD1 as D (5 bases). V dropped 6 bases and J dropped 0 bases, with 13 bases sitting between them. Germline CDR1 and CDR2: MNHNS and SASEGT. There are 15 residues in the CDR3. CDR3 sequence (DNA): TGTGCCAGCAGGTTCATCAGGGCGAGCACAGATACGCAGTATTTT. Translation: CASRFIRASTDTQYF.

The rearrangement joins TRBV30 to TRBJ1-3, with D unclear. The CDR3 runs to 10 residues. Germline lookup yields CDR1 GTSNPN and CDR2 SVGIG (reference sequence). Trimming removed 5 bases at V and 4 bases at J, with 3 bases between. CDR3 in amino acids: CAWGGNTIYF. CDR3 coding DNA: TGTGCCTGGGGAGGAAACACCATATATTTT.

This clone was detected only a few times. This specimen includes other DNA sequences encoding the same CDR3. The chain recombines TRBV5-1 with TRBJ2-1; the match to TRBD2 covers 12 bases. The germline V gene encodes CDR1 SGHRS and CDR2 YFSETQ. This CDR3 contains 14 residues. J gave up 6 bases and V 2 bases, and 0 bases lay outside the gene matches. CDR3 region: CASSLLAGGNEQFF. The CDR3 DNA sequence: TGCGCCAGCAGCTTACTAGCGGGAGGCAATGAGCAGTTCTTC.

The V gene is TRBV4-2, the J gene TRBJ2-2; perhaps TRBD2 as D (6 bases). V gave up 0 bases and J gave up 4 bases, with 6 bases separating them. CDR3 length: 14 residues. The germline V gene encodes CDR1 LGHNA and CDR2 YNFKEQ. The chain's CDR3 is CASSQDSGTGELFF. The CDR3 DNA reads as TGTGCCAGCAGCCAAGATAGCGGCACCGGGGAGCTGTTTTTT.

This clone was counted a few times. CDR3 protein: CASSLWPHSYEQYF. The CDR3 DNA follows: TGTGCCAGCAGTTTATGGCCTCACTCCTACGAGCAGTACTTC. The chain couples TRBV6-5 to TRBJ2-7; D unclear. V was pared by 4 bases and J by 0 bases, with 10 bases between. The CDR3 is 14 residues long. Germline CDR1 MNHEY, CDR2 SVGAGI.

The chain has TRBV4-2 and TRBJ2-1; D is unclear. With 4 bases removed from V and 2 bases from J, the gap between germline ends came to 12 bases. This CDR3 has 15 residues. The germline CDR1 and CDR2 sequences are LGHNA and YNFKEQ. CDR3 coding DNA: TGTGCCAGCAGCCGAATCTCGAGCCCCTACAATGAGCAGTTCTTC. As protein: CASSRISSPYNEQFF.

A few counts support this clone. The rearrangement links TRBV20-1 to TRBJ1-1; D gene ambiguous. The germline V and J ends were trimmed by 3 bases and 7 bases, with 3 bases remaining between them. The CDR3 covers 9 residues. Germline V gene data show CDR1 as DFQATT and CDR2 as SNEGSKA (reference sequence). The CDR3 here is CSARGEAFF. The CDR3, as DNA: TGCAGTGCTAGGGGTGAAGCTTTCTTT.

A few counts support this clone. V is TRBV5-6 and J is TRBJ2-7; TRBD2 aligns across 7 bases. V lost 4 bases and J lost 0; bases outside the gene matches: 10. Germline V CDR1 and CDR2: SGHDT, YYEEEE. CDR3 length equals 16 residues. CDR3: CASSTLAGALSYEQYV. The CDR3 DNA reads TGTGCCAGCAGCACCTTAGCGGGTGCCCTCTCCTACGAGCAGTACGTC.

This clone turned up a few times. V gene TRBV25-1 combines with J gene TRBJ1-6; 7 bases map to TRBD1. V shed 3 bases and J 10 bases; nucleotides not matched to a gene: 9. CDR1 MGHDK and CDR2 SYGVNS come from the germline V gene. This CDR3 has 15 amino acids. CDR3: CASSDYRDRISPLHF. The CDR3 DNA sequence: TGTGCCAGCAGTGACTACCGGGACAGAATCTCACCCCTCCACTTT.